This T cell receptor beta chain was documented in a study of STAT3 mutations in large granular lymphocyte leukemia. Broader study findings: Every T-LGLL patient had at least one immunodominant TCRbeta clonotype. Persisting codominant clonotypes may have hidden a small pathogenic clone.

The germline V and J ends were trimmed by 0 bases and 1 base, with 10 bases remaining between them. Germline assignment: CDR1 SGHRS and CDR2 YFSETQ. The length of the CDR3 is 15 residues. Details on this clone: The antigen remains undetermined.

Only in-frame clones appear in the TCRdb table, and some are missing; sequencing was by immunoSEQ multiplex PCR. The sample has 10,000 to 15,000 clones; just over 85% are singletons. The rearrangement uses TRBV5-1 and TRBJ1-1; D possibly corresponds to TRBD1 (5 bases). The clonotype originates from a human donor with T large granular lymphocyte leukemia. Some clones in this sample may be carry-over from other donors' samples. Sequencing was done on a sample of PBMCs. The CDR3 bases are TGCGCCAGCAGCTTGGCCTGGGGGGGGAACACTGAAGCTTTCTTT. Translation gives CASSLAWGGNTEAFF.